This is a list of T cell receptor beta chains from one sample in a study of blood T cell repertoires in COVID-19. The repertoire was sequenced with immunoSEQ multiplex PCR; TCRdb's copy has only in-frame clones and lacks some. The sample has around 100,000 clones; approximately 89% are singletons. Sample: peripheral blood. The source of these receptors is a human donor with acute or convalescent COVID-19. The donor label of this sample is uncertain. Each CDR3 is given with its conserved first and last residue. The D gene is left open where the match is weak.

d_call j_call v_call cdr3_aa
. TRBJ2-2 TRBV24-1 CATSGRHLAGTGELFF
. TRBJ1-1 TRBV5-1 CASSFQGSPEAFF
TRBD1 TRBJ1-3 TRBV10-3 CAISPGQGTGNTIYF
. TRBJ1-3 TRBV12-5 CASAYDTAGNTIYF
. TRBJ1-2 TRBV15 CATSRDLVSGYTF
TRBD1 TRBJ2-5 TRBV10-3 CAIKTGTGAETQYF
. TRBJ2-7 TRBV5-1 CASGISGDYEQYF
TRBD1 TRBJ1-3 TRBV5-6 CASSYNRGPSGNTIYF
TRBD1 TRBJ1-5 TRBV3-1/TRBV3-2 CASSQGSGGYQPQHF
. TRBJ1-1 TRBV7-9 CASSLRGSYGTEAFF
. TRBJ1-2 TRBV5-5 CASSLGVGGYTF
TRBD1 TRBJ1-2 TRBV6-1 CASSDRDREPGYTF
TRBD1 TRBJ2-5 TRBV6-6 CASSLTRDRGIRSETQYF
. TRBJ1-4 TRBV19 CATHGGEGEKLFF
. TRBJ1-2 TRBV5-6 CASSPWTVPGYTF
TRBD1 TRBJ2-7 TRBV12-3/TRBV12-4 CASRGQAYEQYF
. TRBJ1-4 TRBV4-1 CASSQEGDARGKLFF
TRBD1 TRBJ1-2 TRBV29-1 CSVEAGTGGLVYGYTF
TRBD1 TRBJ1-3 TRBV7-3 CASSLGQAGNTIYF
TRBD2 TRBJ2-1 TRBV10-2 CATHLGLAGLGEQFF
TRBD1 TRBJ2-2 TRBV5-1 CASSLAGQGTGELFF
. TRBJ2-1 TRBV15 CATSRGQGRSYNEQFF
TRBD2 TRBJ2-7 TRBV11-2 CASSLARGGGIYEQYF
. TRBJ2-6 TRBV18 CASSPPGTSGANVLTF
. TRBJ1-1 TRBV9 CASSVTGANTEAFF
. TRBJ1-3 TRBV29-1 CSVEVGRNTIYF
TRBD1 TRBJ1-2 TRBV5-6 CASSLKDRVFGYTF
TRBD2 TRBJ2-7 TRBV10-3 CAIGAGRDYEQYF
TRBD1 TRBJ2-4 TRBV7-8 CASSSSPQGERNIQYF
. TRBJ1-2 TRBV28 CASMSTSRYGYTF
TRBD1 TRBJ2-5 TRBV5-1 CASSLLGQGKSGETQYF
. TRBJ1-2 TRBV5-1 CASSGDKTNYGYTF
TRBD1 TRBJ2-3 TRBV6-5 CASSFDRGTDTQYF
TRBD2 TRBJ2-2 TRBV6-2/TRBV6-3 CASSYTGTSGGLGDTGELFF
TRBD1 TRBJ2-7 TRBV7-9 CASSARTGYGAYEQYF
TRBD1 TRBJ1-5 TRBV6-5 CASSRDRVAQPQHF
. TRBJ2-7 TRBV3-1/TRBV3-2 CASSLSGPDVSVYEQYF
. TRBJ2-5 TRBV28 CASRSTEETQYF
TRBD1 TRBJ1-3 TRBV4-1 CASSQGTGTGNTIYF
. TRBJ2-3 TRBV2 CASSVRRSTDTQYF
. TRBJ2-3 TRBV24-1 CATSAATSRTDTQYF